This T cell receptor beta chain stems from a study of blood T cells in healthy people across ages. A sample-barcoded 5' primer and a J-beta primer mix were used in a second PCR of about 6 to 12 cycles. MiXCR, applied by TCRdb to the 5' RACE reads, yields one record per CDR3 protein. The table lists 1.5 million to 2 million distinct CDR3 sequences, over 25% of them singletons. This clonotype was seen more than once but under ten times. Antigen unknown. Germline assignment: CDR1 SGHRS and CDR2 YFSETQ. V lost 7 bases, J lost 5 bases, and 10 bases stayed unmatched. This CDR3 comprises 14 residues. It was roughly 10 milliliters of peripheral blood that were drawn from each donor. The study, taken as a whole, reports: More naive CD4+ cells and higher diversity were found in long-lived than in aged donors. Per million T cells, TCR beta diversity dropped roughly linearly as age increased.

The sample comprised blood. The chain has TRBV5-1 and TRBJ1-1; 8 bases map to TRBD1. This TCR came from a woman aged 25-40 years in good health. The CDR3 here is CASRQGTGRTEAFF. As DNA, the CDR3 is TGCGCCAGCCGCCAGGGGACAGGACGGACTGAAGCTTTCTTT.